This is a list of T cell receptor beta chains from one sample in a study of blood T cell repertoires in COVID-19. Produced via immunoSEQ multiplex PCR; TCRdb's table is partial and in-frame only. The sample consists of 200,000 to 250,000 clones, 83% of them appearing once. Sample: peripheral blood. The origin of the receptors is a human donor in a cohort sampled during active COVID-19. Each CDR3 is given with its conserved first and last residue. D genes are given only for firm matches. The size entry is marked missing in some rows and otherwise reads once, few, many or a size class.

-	TRBV6-4	-	TRBJ1-2	TGTGCCAGCAGGCCTCAGGGAGGGGCGCTCTATGGCTACACCTTC	CASRPQGGALYGYTF
-	TRBV3-1/TRBV3-2	TRBD1	TRBJ1-3	TGTGCCAGCAGCCAAAATTTCGGACAGGGCCCTGGAAACACCATATATTTT	CASSQNFGQGPGNTIYF
once	TRBV29-1	-	TRBJ2-2	TGCAGCGTTGAGGGGGCTAGCCCCGGGGAGCTGTTTTTT	CSVEGASPGELFF
once	TRBV2	-	TRBJ1-3	TGTGCCAGCAGACGGGGAGAGAGCTCTGGAAACACCATATATTTT	CASRRGESSGNTIYF
-	TRBV4-1	TRBD2	TRBJ2-7	TGCGCCAGCAGCCCCACGACTAGCGGGGGCGACGAGCAGTACTTC	CASSPTTSGGDEQYF
-	TRBV6-5	TRBD2	TRBJ2-3	TGTGCCAGTATTAGCGGGAGGGCCTCAGATACGCAGTATTTT	CASISGRASDTQYF
-	TRBV10-3	TRBD2	TRBJ2-7	TGTGCCATCAGTGATTTTGGACTAGCGGGGAAGGGGATGACCTACGAGCAGTACTTC	CAISDFGLAGKGMTYEQYF
once	TRBV3-1/TRBV3-2	TRBD1	TRBJ2-6	TGTGCCAGCAGCGTTGGGGACAGATCCTCTGGGGCCAACGTCCTGACTTTC	CASSVGDRSSGANVLTF
once	TRBV7-3	-	TRBJ2-7	TGTGCCAGCAGTCGTGGTAGGTTAGGGAGTGAATCCTACGAGCAGTACTTC	CASSRGRLGSESYEQYF
-	TRBV6-1	-	TRBJ1-5	TGTGCCAGCAGTGAACCGGACAGACAGCCCCAGCATTTT	CASSEPDRQPQHF
-	TRBV7-9	-	TRBJ1-2	TGTGCCAGCAGCTTAACAAACCCCGGAGATGGCTACACCTTC	CASSLTNPGDGYTF
-	TRBV2	TRBD2	TRBJ2-5	TGTGCCAGCAGGAATCGGGGGGGGTGGCAAGAGACCCAGTACTTC	CASRNRGGWQETQYF
-	TRBV6-5	TRBD2	TRBJ2-5	TGTGCCAGCAGCTCCGGACTAGAACAAGAGACCCAGTACTTC	CASSSGLEQETQYF
many	TRBV10-1	TRBD1	TRBJ1-1	TGCGCCAGCAGCGCCAGGACAGGGAAAACTGAAGCTTTCTTT	CASSARTGKTEAFF
few	TRBV30	-	TRBJ2-7	TGTGCCTGGAGTGATGGCAGCTCCTACGAGCAGTACTTC	CAWSDGSSYEQYF
-	TRBV4-1	-	TRBJ2-2	TGCGCCAGCAGCCAAGAGTGGCGCAGGGACACCGGGGAGCTGTTTTTT	CASSQEWRRDTGELFF
-	TRBV28	TRBD1	TRBJ1-2	TGTGCCAGTTATGACAGGGGGCGCGACTATGGCTACACCTTC	CASYDRGRDYGYTF
-	TRBV24-1	-	TRBJ1-2	TGTGCCACCAGGCCTGGGGCGGGAAACTATGGCTACACCTTC	CATRPGAGNYGYTF
once	TRBV5-1	TRBD2	TRBJ2-3	TGCGCCAGCAGCACGGGCTATTTAGCGGGGGGCGGAGGGGATACGCAGTATTTT	CASSTGYLAGGGGDTQYF
-	TRBV14	-	TRBJ2-7	TGTGCCAGCAGCCAAGTACACCCCTACGAGCAGTACTTC	CASSQVHPYEQYF
-	TRBV7-3	-	TRBJ2-2	TGTGCCAGCAGCCCAGGACACTACACCGGGGAGCTGTTTTTT	CASSPGHYTGELFF
-	TRBV2	TRBD1	TRBJ1-1	TGTGCCAGCAGTGGCGGGTCCGAGACAGGGTACGCTTTCTTT	CASSGGSETGYAFF
-	TRBV11-2	TRBD1	TRBJ2-7	TGTGCCAGCAGTTTGCGGGACAGGGATTATGAGCAGTACTTC	CASSLRDRDYEQYF
-	TRBV5-4	-	TRBJ1-1	TGTGCCAGCAGCTTGAGGCAGACTCCTGACACTGAAGCTTTCTTT	CASSLRQTPDTEAFF
-	TRBV5-1	TRBD2	TRBJ2-5	TGCGCCAGCAGCGGACTAGTAACTGAGACCCAGTACTTC	CASSGLVTETQYF